This TCR beta chain was captured in a study of blood T cells in healthy people across ages. Germline V lookup: CDR1 MDHEN, CDR2 SYDVKM. There are 13 residues in the CDR3. Trimming removed 6 bases from V and 7 bases from J; junction bases left unmatched: 5. Isolation per sample recovered at least 7 million PBMCs. With a J-beta primer mix and a sample-barcoded 5' primer, a second PCR ran about 6 to 11 cycles. TCRdb independently ran MiXCR on the 5' RACE reads; one entry per CDR3 protein. Of 850,000 to 950,000 distinct CDR3 sequences in the sample, under 30% were seen once. The sequence was collected from a woman older than 75 in good health. Sequenced: blood. This rearrangement joins TRBV28 to TRBJ1-5; 8 positions agree with TRBD1. CDR3 sequence: CASRQGVRQPQHF. CDR3 coding DNA: TGTGCCAGCAGACAGGGGGTCAGGCAGCCCCAGCATTTT.